These 14 T cell receptor beta chains were all obtained from the same sample, sequenced in a study of blood T cells in healthy people across ages. Sample-barcoded 5' priming and a J-beta primer mix drove a second PCR of roughly 7 to 11 cycles. TCRdb used MiXCR to reprocess the 5' RACE reads, holding one entry per CDR3 protein. The sample holds about 1 million distinct CDR3 sequences; 45% are singletons and the top ten take approximately 20%. Specimen: blood. The receptors derive from an older woman in good health.

The chain carries TRBV20-1 and TRBJ2-3; perhaps D is TRBD1 or TRBD2 (7 bases each). The CDR3 has 13 amino acids. The germline gives CDR1 DFQATT, CDR2 SNEGSKA (reference sequence). Trimming stripped 8 bases from V and 6 bases from J, with 18 bases between. The CDR3 nucleotides are TGCAGTCCCAGGGGGGGGGCCGCGGATACGCAGTATTTT. Translation: CSPRGGAADTQYF.

V usage is TRBV10-1 and J usage is TRBJ2-5, with TRBD2 as a possible D gene (5 bases). CDR1 and CDR2 from the germline V gene are WNHNN and SYGVQD (reference sequence). This CDR3 contains 14 residues. V was cut by 5 bases and J by 11 bases, with 21 bases left in between. The CDR3 loop is CASSLGVGFNEQYF. In DNA, the CDR3 is TGCGCCAGCAGTTTGGGAGTTGGTTTCAATGAGCAGTACTTC.

This clonotype was counted only a few times. V and J are TRBV5-1 and TRBJ2-3; 10 bases match TRBD2. The junction had 3 bases not matched to a gene; V was cut back by 0 bases and J by 5 bases. Germline lookup yields CDR1 SGHRS and CDR2 YFSETQ. This CDR3 is 15 amino acids long. The CDR3 loop is CASSLALAGRDTQYF. In DNA form, the CDR3 reads TGCGCCAGCAGCTTGGCACTAGCGGGAAGAGATACGCAGTATTTT.

This clonotype was recorded a few times. V gene TRBV27 combines with J gene TRBJ2-2; 7 bases are shared with TRBD2. The trim removed 5 bases at V and 3 bases at J, leaving 9 bases unmatched. This CDR3 has 16 amino acids. The germline V gene has CDR1 MNHEY and CDR2 SMNVEV (reference sequence). The CDR3 region has the DNA TGTGCCAGCAGTCCCACTAGCGAACGCGACACCGGGGAGCTGTTTTTT. It codes for CASSPTSERDTGELFF.

This clonotype turned up a few times. CDR3 sequence: CASSQGDFKNIQYF. The CDR3 DNA reads as TGTGCCAGCAGCCAAGGGGACTTCAAAAACATTCAGTACTTC. V and J are TRBV4-2 and TRBJ2-4; the D gene is possibly TRBD2 (6 bases). Germline V lookup: CDR1 LGHNA, CDR2 YNFKEQ. The CDR3 has 14 amino acids. The V and J ends lost 1 base and 3 bases respectively, with 7 bases between them.

Note on this clonotype: A read error may account for a junction end that differs from germline. This rearrangement joins TRBV6-2 or TRBV6-3 to TRBJ2-3; 14 bases fit TRBD2. Germline CDR1 is MNHEY and CDR2 is SVGEGT. The CDR3 totals 19 residues. In DNA, the CDR3 is TGTGCCAGCAGTTACTCGATTGGGACTAGCGGGAGCCACACAGATACGGAGTATTTT. The encoded protein is CASSYSIGTSGSHTDTEYF.

V gene TRBV9 combines with J gene TRBJ2-1, with D tentatively TRBD2 (6 bases). V lost 3 bases to trimming and J lost 10 bases, with 14 bases between them. Germline V lookup: CDR1 SGDLS, CDR2 YYNGEE. The length of the CDR3 is 13 residues. The CDR3 nucleotides are TGTGCCAGCAGCGCTGGTTCGGGGAGGGAGCAGTTCTTC. Translation: CASSAGSGREQFF.

The rearrangement uses TRBV10-3 and TRBJ2-6; no clear D. Germline CDR1 reads ENHRY; CDR2 reads SYGVKD. This CDR3 region has 15 residues. Trimming stripped 2 bases from V and 1 base from J, with 6 bases between. The CDR3 DNA is TGTGCCATCAGTGAGGAAGGATCTGGGGCCAACGTCCTGACTTTC. Its protein is CAISEEGSGANVLTF.

The J gene is TRBJ2-7, the V gene TRBV20-1; D is ambiguous. V lost 0 bases, J lost 4 bases, and 16 bases lay in between. From germline, CDR1 is DFQATT and CDR2 SNEGSKA (reference sequence). The CDR3 loop spans 15 amino acids. CDR3 coding DNA: TGCAGTGCTAGAGATCCCCTCGCCGAGCCATACGAGCAGTACTTC. This translates into CSARDPLAEPYEQYF.

V gene TRBV7-9 combines with J gene TRBJ1-4; weak D call: TRBD1 (6 bases). V was cut by 5 bases and J by 8 bases, with 15 bases left in between. The CDR3 consists of 14 residues. Per the germline V gene, CDR1 is SEHNR and CDR2 is FQNEAQ (reference sequence). CDR3 nucleotides: TGTGCCAGCAGCCAGACGGGGGCGCGAGAAAAACTGTTTTTT. Translation: CASSQTGAREKLFF.

Note on this clonotype: One end of the junction is discordant with germline, which a read error may explain. The V and J genes are TRBV6-6 and TRBJ2-3; 9 bases are a match to TRBD1. Per germline, CDR1 MNHNY and CDR2 SVGAGI (reference sequence). The CDR3 has 14 residues. CDR3 in amino acids: CASKETGGSDTRYF. The CDR3 region has the DNA TGTGCCAGCAAGGAGACAGGGGGGTCCGATACGCGGTATTTT.

This clonotype showed up just a few times. In DNA form, the CDR3 reads TGTGCCAGCAGCTTAGCAGGGTCTCTAATTGAAAAACTGTTTTTT. It is translated as CASSLAGSLIEKLFF. The rearrangement uses TRBV7-9 and TRBJ1-4; D gene unclear. Germline CDR1 is SEHNR and CDR2 is FQNEAQ (reference sequence). The CDR3 is 15 amino acids. V lost 0 bases, J lost 7 bases, and 12 bases lay in between.

This chain connects TRBV21-1 to TRBJ2-7. TRBV21-1 is noted as a pseudogene. CDR3 size: 13 residues. The CDR3 DNA is TGTGCCAGCAGCACCCAATTTGCCTACGAGCAGTACTTC. Encoded protein: CASSTQFAYEQYF.

This rearrangement joins TRBV13 to TRBJ2-5; TRBD2 matches 14 bases. Germline CDR1 is PRHDT and CDR2 is FYEKMQ (reference sequence). This CDR3 has 16 amino acids. The trim removed 5 bases at V and 1 base at J, leaving 3 bases unmatched. This chain's CDR3 is CASSKGLAGVQETQYF. Here the CDR3 DNA reads TGTGCCAGCAGCAAGGGACTAGCGGGAGTCCAAGAGACCCAGTACTTC.